This T cell receptor beta chain was documented in a study of blood T cell repertoires in COVID-19 (dated by TCRdb to the early 2020s). For context, the study as a whole: Samples from collaborators originated in the United States, Italy and Spain and spanned both the acute and convalescent phases of COVID-19. The prospective study material was composed of cDNA or gDNA derived from T cells, B-cell-depleted T cells, or PBMCs. Subjects who had been exposed to COVID-19, were actively infected with it, or had recovered from it provided the deeply sampled blood TCRbeta repertoires that made up the dataset. The repertoires were released in a freely available public database intended as a resource for research on the immune response to SARS-CoV-2. Samples were obtained from the ongoing ImmuneRACE study (first 160 participants) and from about 1,300 subjects provided by 6 global collaborators. The sample metadata nearly always contained a de-identified subject ID, COVID-19 status, age in years and sex. Where available, HLA class I and class II types were obtained from metadata supplied by the sample provider rather than from assay-based typing. On the study overall, not on this receptor specifically: Clinical and demographic metadata were provided uncurated, with the amount varying by source and participant.

The CDR3 numbers 13 residues from cysteine through phenylalanine. Only the CDR3 DNA is retained, 39 bases long and in frame from the first base. For CDR1 and CDR2, the germline V gene lists MNHEY and SVGAGI. V is reduced by 9 bases and J by 3 bases, leaving a spacing of 12 bases between them. Collaborating institutions collected whole blood in K2EDTA tubes following their own protocols. For TCRbeta analysis, collaborator samples were shipped as frozen whole blood, as isolated PBMCs, or as DNA extracted from either sample type. Points on this clone: Its recognized antigen is unknown. No base quality information exists; no much larger clone differs at one position.

TCRbeta CDR3 regions were amplified from genomic DNA using the immunoSEQ Assay, a bias-controlled multiplex PCR. The original methods were these. Within the assay, amplification of reference gene primers was used to estimate how many nucleated cells each sample contained. To quantify the absolute abundance of each unique TCRbeta CDR3 rearrangement, sequence reads were collapsed and filtered. For each sample, productive Simpson clonality was calculated as the square root of Simpson's diversity index over productive rearrangements. The clones in this table, taken by TCRdb from immuneACCESS, are in-frame only. Not every clone is retained; where verified, under half of the shortfall comes from an unresolved V gene, and the cause of the rest is unknown. V and J calls and clone size are copied from that table; D and trimming were computed from the DNA. Within this sample are over 100,000 clones, with about four fifths of them counted one time only. 4% of the sample rests with the top ten.

The rearranged segments are TRBV6-5 and TRBJ1-5; a tentative D match to TRBD1 spans 5 bases. The TCR was taken from an elderly woman with acute or convalescent COVID-19. The sample comprised peripheral blood. The sequence in DNA is TGTGCCAGTGGGGACTTGTTCAATCAGCCCCAGCATTTT. This is translated as CASGDLFNQPQHF.